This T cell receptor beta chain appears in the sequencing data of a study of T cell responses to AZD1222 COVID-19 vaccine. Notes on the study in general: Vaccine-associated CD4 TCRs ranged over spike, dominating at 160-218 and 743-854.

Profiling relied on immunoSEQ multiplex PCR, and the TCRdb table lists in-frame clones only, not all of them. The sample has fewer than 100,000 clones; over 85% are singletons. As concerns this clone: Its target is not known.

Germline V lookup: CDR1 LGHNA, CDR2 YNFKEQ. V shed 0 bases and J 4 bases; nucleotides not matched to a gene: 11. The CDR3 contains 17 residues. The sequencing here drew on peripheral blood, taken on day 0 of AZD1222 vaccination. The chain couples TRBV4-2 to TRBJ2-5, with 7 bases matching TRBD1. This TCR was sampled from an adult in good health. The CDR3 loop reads CASSQDPMAGGRETQYF. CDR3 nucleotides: TGTGCCAGCAGCCAAGACCCTATGGCAGGGGGACGAGAGACCCAGTACTTC.